A selection of T cell receptor beta chains follows, all from one sample in a study of blood T cells in healthy people across ages. TCRdb re-called the 5' RACE reads through MiXCR, storing one row per CDR3 protein. The sample has roughly 800,000 distinct CDR3 sequences; roughly 60% are singletons. Sample: blood. Receptor source: a man aged 30 to 39 in good health. The CDR3 runs from the conserved cysteine through the conserved F or W. A D gene is named only where the DNA matches it firmly. Rows may omit the clone size; those that give it use once, few, many or a size class.

d_call j_call v_call clone_size cdr3_nt cdr3_aa
NA TRBJ2-7 TRBV15 NA TGTGCCACCAGCAGCGACAATGAGCAGTACTTC CATSSDNEQYF
NA TRBJ2-5 TRBV20-1 NA TGCAGTGCTAGAAGGGACCAAGAGACCCAGTACTTC CSARRDQETQYF
TRBD2 TRBJ2-7 TRBV5-1 NA TGCGCCAGCAGCTTGACGGTTGCTAGCGGGACTTACGAGCAGTACTTC CASSLTVASGTYEQYF
NA TRBJ1-2 TRBV10-3 NA TGTGCCATCAGTGAGAATGAAAACTATGGCTACACCTTC CAISENENYGYTF
NA TRBJ2-5 TRBV6-2/TRBV6-3 NA TGTGCCAGCAGTTACCTTTGGGAGACCCAGTACTTC CASSYLWETQYF
NA TRBJ2-7 TRBV4-1 NA TGCGCCAGCAGCCAAACATCGGGGTACTACGAGCAGTACTTC CASSQTSGYYEQYF
NA TRBJ2-3 TRBV11-3 few TGTGCCAGCTCCCCAGTCGCCTCAACAGATACGCAGTATTTT CASSPVASTDTQYF
NA TRBJ1-2 TRBV20-1 few TGCAGTGCTAGAGATTCACAGGGCTATGGCTACACCTTC CSARDSQGYGYTF
TRBD1 TRBJ2-5 TRBV29-1 NA TGCAGCGTCCAGGGACAGCTTCAAGAGACCCAGTACTTC CSVQGQLQETQYF
NA TRBJ1-2 TRBV7-9 NA TGTGCCAGCAGCTCCCTGGACGGCCTGTCTCTTAAGGACTACACCTTC CASSSLDGLSLKDYTF
NA TRBJ2-5 TRBV20-1 few TGCAGTGCTAGAGTGGCTAGCGCTCAAGAGACCCAGTACTTC CSARVASAQETQYF
NA TRBJ2-1 TRBV20-1 few TGCAGTGCTAGCGGGTCCTTAGATGAGCAGTTCTTC CSASGSLDEQFF
TRBD2 TRBJ2-7 TRBV4-3 NA TGCGCCAGCAGCCAAGGGACTAGTAACGAGCAGTACTTC CASSQGTSNEQYF
NA TRBJ2-3 TRBV12-3/TRBV12-4 NA TGTGCCAGCAGTTTCGGAGTGAGCGGAGATACGGAGTATTTT CASSFGVSGDTEYF
TRBD2 TRBJ2-7 TRBV11-2 few TGTGCCAGCAGCCAAACTAGCGGGGGGTGGTACGAGCAGTACTTC CASSQTSGGWYEQYF
NA TRBJ2-7 TRBV7-2 once TGTGCCAGCAGCGACTCCTGGGTCAAGCAGTACTTC CASSDSWVKQYF
NA TRBJ2-3 TRBV7-9 NA TGTGCCAGCAGCACAGAGGAGGGGGACTCCCCAGATACGCAGTATTTT CASSTEEGDSPDTQYF
TRBD1 TRBJ2-6 TRBV20-1 NA TGCAGTGCTAGGTTACAGGGGAGAACTGGGGCCAACGTCCTGACTTTC CSARLQGRTGANVLTF
TRBD2 TRBJ2-3 TRBV29-1 few TGCAGCGTTCGACCGGGACTAGCGACACTCACAGATACGCAGTATTTT CSVRPGLATLTDTQYF
NA TRBJ2-7 TRBV6-2/TRBV6-3 many TGTGCCACCGGGAGTATATACGAGCAGTACTTC CATGSIYEQYF
TRBD2 TRBJ2-7 TRBV7-9 NA TGTGCCAGCAGCTTACTGGCTAGCGGGAGAGAAGGGTCCTACGAGCAGTACTTC CASSLLASGREGSYEQYF
TRBD1 TRBJ1-2 TRBV6-6 few TGTGCCAGCAGTTACAAAGCCGGGACAGGGCGAGGCTACACCTTC CASSYKAGTGRGYTF
NA TRBJ2-1 TRBV6-2/TRBV6-3 NA TGTGCCAGCGGGCCGAGCTCCTACAATGAGCAGTTCTTC CASGPSSYNEQFF
TRBD2 TRBJ2-3 TRBV7-9 NA TGTGCCAGCAGCATCCCGGGACTAGCGTGGTATTTT CASSIPGLAWYF
TRBD1 TRBJ1-2 TRBV7-2 NA TGTGCCAGCAGCTCCCCCGACAGGGTCTGCACCTTC CASSSPDRVCTF
NA TRBJ1-5 TRBV6-6 NA TGTGCCAGCAGTTACTCGCAGGGCAATCAGCCCCAGCATTTT CASSYSQGNQPQHF
TRBD2 TRBJ2-1 TRBV4-3 few TGCGCCAGCAGCCAAGATAGCTGGACTAGCGGGAGAAACAATGAGCAGTTCTTC CASSQDSWTSGRNNEQFF
TRBD1 TRBJ2-5 TRBV25-1 NA TGTGCCAGCACCAACCCGGGACAGGGCGATGAGCAGTACTTC CASTNPGQGDEQYF
TRBD1 TRBJ2-1 TRBV5-5 NA TGTGCCAGCAGCCCGACGGGACAGACGGTCAATGAGCAGTTCTTC CASSPTGQTVNEQFF
NA TRBJ2-1 TRBV6-2/TRBV6-3 few TGTGCCAGCAGTTACTCGTCGACGGGACCTTTCAATGAGCAGTTCTTC CASSYSSTGPFNEQFF
TRBD2 TRBJ2-1 TRBV20-1 NA TGCAGTGCCACACTAGCGGGAGGGCCGGGCGGTGAGCAGTTCTTC CSATLAGGPGGEQFF
NA TRBJ1-2 TRBV6-5 few TGTGCCAGCAGTTACAGGGCGGTCAGATTTTTCTATGGCTACACCTTC CASSYRAVRFFYGYTF
NA TRBJ2-5 TRBV4-2 few TGTGCCAGCAGCCAAGATGGAGGGACTGCCTCAGGGGTGACCCAGTACTTC CASSQDGGTASGVTQYF